These 32 T cell receptor beta chains were sequenced from one sample in a study of early T cells in non-severe SARS-CoV-2 infection. TCRdb redid the calling of the 5' RACE reads with MiXCR, one entry per CDR3 protein. The data show 25,000 to 35,000 distinct CDR3 sequences, 6.6% seen once. The sample was whole blood. These receptor sequences come from an adult who was a healthcare worker with PCR-confirmed SARS-CoV-2 infection or an uninfected control (not recorded which).

This clonotype has just a few counts. This chain connects TRBV20-1 to TRBJ1-5; 8 positions agree with TRBD1. Losses at the gene ends were 5 bases for V and 3 bases for J; bases not matched to a gene: 15. The V gene's germline CDR1 is DFQATT and CDR2 SNEGSKA (reference sequence). This CDR3 is built from 17 residues. The CDR3 nucleotides are TGCAGTGCTTCGAGAACGGGACAGGCCGTTATCAATCAGCCCCAGCATTTT. Translation gives CSASRTGQAVINQPQHF.

This clonotype was counted ten times or more. The gene calls are TRBV29-1 and TRBJ2-3; a weak D match, TRBD1 (6 bases). Germline V gene data show CDR1 as SQVTM and CDR2 as ANQGSEA. V was clipped by 3 bases and J by 4 bases, with 11 bases between them. The CDR3 is made up of 13 amino acids. This CDR3 reads CSVDTQGADTQYF. The CDR3 DNA follows: TGCAGCGTTGATACACAGGGTGCAGATACGCAGTATTTT.

Ten or more counts support this clonotype. The chain couples TRBV7-3 to TRBJ2-7, with 9 bases that match TRBD1. Germline loops: CDR1 SGHTA, CDR2 FQGTGA. The CDR3 spans 15 residues. V trimming: 3 bases; J trimming: 3 bases; junction bases outside the gene matches: 6. CDR3 sequence reads: CASSLRPGQGYEQYF. The CDR3 DNA follows: TGTGCCAGCAGCTTGCGCCCGGGACAGGGCTACGAGCAGTACTTC.

J is TRBJ1-1 and V is TRBV6-2 or TRBV6-3, with 11 bases matching TRBD1. CDR3 size: 13 residues. CDR1 and CDR2 (germline): MNHEY, SVGEGT. V was clipped by 7 bases and J by 6 bases; unmatched bases: 4. CDR3 coding DNA: TGTGCCAGCACGGGACAGGGGGTCTCTGAAGCTTTCTTT. Protein: CASTGQGVSEAFF.

This clonotype was detected many times. The rearrangement links TRBV28 to TRBJ2-1; unclear D gene. Between the trimmed V and J ends, which lost 3 bases and 4 bases, there was a span of 13 bases. Germline lookup yields CDR1 MDHEN and CDR2 SYDVKM. The CDR3 loop spans 15 amino acids. The CDR3 DNA follows: TGTGCCAGCAGTTTGATAGGGCTGAATTACAATGAGCAGTTCTTC. It codes for CASSLIGLNYNEQFF.

In its sample, this clonotype was seen many times. The CDR3 DNA reads TGCGCCAGCAGTGCCGGGACTAGCGGGAGCTACAATGAGCAGTTCTTC. This translates into CASSAGTSGSYNEQFF. The chain uses TRBV10-1 and TRBJ2-1; 14 bases are shared with TRBD2. This CDR3 comprises 16 residues. From germline, CDR1 is WNHNN and CDR2 SYGVQD (reference sequence). Losses at the gene ends were 4 bases for V and 3 bases for J; bases not matched to a gene: 2.

This clonotype was seen repeatedly, ten times or more. This sequence joins TRBV13 and TRBJ2-2; weak D call: TRBD1 (6 bases). Trimming removed 6 bases from V and 5 bases from J, with 13 bases in between. Looked up from germline, CDR1 is PRHDT and CDR2 is FYEKMQ (reference sequence). The CDR3 spans 14 residues. This CDR3 is CASSYAGATGELFF. Written as DNA, the CDR3 is TGTGCCAGCAGTTATGCAGGGGCGACCGGGGAGCTGTTTTTT.

In its sample, this clonotype was seen many times. The V gene is TRBV10-3, the J gene TRBJ2-3; no reliable D call. The germline V gene has CDR1 ENHRY and CDR2 SYGVKD. Trimming shortened V by 4 bases and J by 6 bases, and 11 bases separated the two germline ends. This CDR3 comprises 13 residues. For the CDR3, the DNA is TGTGCCATCAGTGCGCCCGCCACTGATACGCAGTATTTT. Translation gives CAISAPATDTQYF.

The table lists this clonotype with many counts. The rearrangement joins TRBV6-6 to TRBJ2-7; D is unclear. This CDR3 region has 12 residues. The germline V gene has CDR1 MNHNY and CDR2 SVGAGI (reference sequence). V was clipped by 6 bases and J by 4 bases, with 10 bases between them. DNA of the CDR3: TGTGCCAGCAGCTTCGACGGATACGAGCAGTACTTC. The encoded protein is CASSFDGYEQYF.

This clonotype was picked up many times. The chain combines TRBV18 with TRBJ1-3; D unresolved. Between the trimmed V and J ends, which lost 4 bases and 0 bases, there was a span of 10 bases. The CDR3 runs to 15 residues. Germline V gene lookup returns CDR1 KGHSH and CDR2 LQKENI. CDR3 protein: CASSLTRVSGNTIYF. The CDR3 region has the DNA TGTGCCAGCTCACTAACCCGGGTCTCTGGAAACACCATATATTTT.

This clonotype was recorded many times. V is TRBV19 and J is TRBJ2-1; D is possibly TRBD2 (5 bases). The germline V gene encodes CDR1 LNHDA and CDR2 SQIVND (reference sequence). The ends were cut back, 4 bases at V and 6 bases at J, with 7 bases in the middle. The CDR3 has 12 residues. The CDR3: CASSRTRNEQFF. The DNA for the CDR3 is TGTGCCAGTAGTAGGACTCGCAATGAGCAGTTCTTC. Looking up the rest from reference TRBV19 and TRBJ2-1 gives the full variable domain: DGGITQSPKYLFRKEGQNVTLSCEQNLNHDAMYWYRQDPGQGLRLIYYSQIVNDFQKGDIAEGYSVSREKKESFPLTVTSAQKNPTAFYLCASSRTRNEQFFGPGTRLTVL.

The chain recombines TRBV19 with TRBJ2-4; D remains unclear. Trimming stripped 4 bases from V and 1 base from J, with 14 bases between. This CDR3 contains 16 residues. CDR1 and CDR2 from the germline V gene are LNHDA and SQIVND (reference sequence). The CDR3 bases are TGTGCCAGTAGTACCTCTGGGATACGGGCCAAAAACATTCAGTACTTC. Translation: CASSTSGIRAKNIQYF.

This clonotype was picked up a small number of times. The chain is built from TRBV20-1 and TRBJ2-5, with D hard to call. Germline assignment: CDR1 DFQATT and CDR2 SNEGSKA (reference sequence). This CDR3 has 14 residues. The V end was cut by 1 base, the J end by 1 base, with 10 bases between. CDR3: CSARVDASQETQYF. Here the CDR3 DNA reads TGCAGTGCTAGAGTGGACGCCTCCCAAGAGACCCAGTACTTC.

The sample holds many counts of this clonotype. The V and J genes are TRBV20-1 and TRBJ2-7; no definite D call. CDR3 length: 13 residues. CDR1 DFQATT and CDR2 SNEGSKA come from the germline V gene (reference sequence). Trimming stripped 1 base from V and 5 bases from J, with 12 bases between. For the CDR3, the DNA is TGCAGTGCTAGAGTGGGGAATGACCACGAGCAGTACTTC. As protein: CSARVGNDHEQYF.

This clonotype has a count of ten or more. V is TRBV2 and J is TRBJ1-1, with D tentatively TRBD1 (5 bases). V was clipped by 2 bases and J by 5 bases, with 9 bases between them. From germline, CDR1 is SNHLY and CDR2 FYNNEI. The CDR3 is 13 residues long. DNA of the CDR3: TGTGCCAGCAGTGAATCAGGGTGGACTGAAGCTTTCTTT. Its protein is CASSESGWTEAFF.

This clonotype was observed at least ten times. This sequence joins TRBV5-3 and TRBJ1-1; D ambiguous. TRBV5-3 is known as an ORF, though its function is uncertain. Deletions cut 7 bases from V and 6 bases from J, with 4 bases between. The CDR3 loop spans 9 amino acids. The chain's CDR3 is CARSPEAFF. DNA of the CDR3: TGTGCCAGATCCCCTGAAGCTTTCTTT.

This clonotype showed up many times. This chain links TRBV6-6 with TRBJ2-3, with D possibly being TRBD2 (5 bases). Trimming removed 8 bases at V and 1 base at J, with 13 bases between. The germline gives CDR1 MNHNY, CDR2 SVGAGI (reference sequence). This CDR3 contains 14 residues. CDR3 nucleotides: TGTGCCAGCTACCGGGGAATCGGCACAGATACGCAGTATTTT. Protein sequence: CASYRGIGTDTQYF.

The chain joins TRBV24-1 to TRBJ2-5; 8 bases agree with TRBD2. Germline loops: CDR1 KGHDR, CDR2 SFDVKD. V trimming: 9 bases; J trimming: 7 bases; junction bases outside the gene matches: 9. The CDR3 has 13 amino acids. The CDR3 DNA is TGTGCCACCTCATCGGGAGGGCCGGGGACCCAGTACTTC. Encoded protein: CATSSGGPGTQYF.

This chain joins TRBV28 and TRBJ2-1, with TRBD2 identical over 9 bases. V lost 6 bases, J lost 6 bases, and 9 bases stayed unmatched. There are 15 residues in the CDR3. Germline lookup yields CDR1 MDHEN and CDR2 SYDVKM. CDR3 amino acids: CASRVGLAESNEQFF. CDR3 nucleotides: TGTGCCAGCAGAGTGGGACTAGCCGAGAGCAATGAGCAGTTCTTC.

This clonotype was picked up many times. V is TRBV20-1 and J is TRBJ2-6; tentative D call: TRBD1 (5 bases). The germline V and J ends were trimmed by 0 bases and 3 bases, with 9 bases remaining between them. The CDR3 is made up of 15 amino acids. CDR1 DFQATT and CDR2 SNEGSKA come from the germline V gene (reference sequence). CDR3 loop: CSARDEGVGANVLTF. The CDR3 nucleotides read TGCAGTGCTAGAGATGAAGGGGTTGGGGCCAACGTCCTGACTTTC.

This clonotype has only a few counts. The chain recombines TRBV20-1 with TRBJ1-5; the D gene is possibly TRBD1 (5 bases). Germline-derived CDR1 and CDR2 are DFQATT and SNEGSKA (reference sequence). The V and J ends lost 3 bases and 4 bases respectively, with 10 bases between them. CDR3 length: 13 amino acids. CDR3 sequence reads: CSASGDRNQPQHF. The DNA of the CDR3 is TGCAGTGCTAGCGGGGACCGTAATCAGCCCCAGCATTTT.

There are many counts of this clonotype. V usage is TRBV12-3 or TRBV12-4 and J usage is TRBJ2-5, with 13 positions matching TRBD2. The CDR3 spans 16 residues. Trimming took 3 bases from V and 5 from J; bases not matched to a gene: 6. CDR3: CASSFGTSGIDETQYF. CDR3 sequence (DNA): TGTGCCAGCAGTTTCGGGACTAGCGGGATCGACGAGACCCAGTACTTC.

This clonotype was detected only a few times. This chain uses TRBV19 with TRBJ2-7; the D is unclear. V was shortened by 2 bases and J by 2 bases, with 16 bases between the two germline ends. Germline CDR1 is LNHDA and CDR2 is SQIVND (reference sequence). The CDR3 contains 16 residues. In nucleotides, the CDR3 is TGTGCCAGTAGTATATCGGTCGATTTTTCCGCCTACGAGCAGTACTTC. This translates into CASSISVDFSAYEQYF. The complete variable domain, with remaining parts taken from reference TRBV19 and TRBJ2-7, reads DGGITQSPKYLFRKEGQNVTLSCEQNLNHDAMYWYRQDPGQGLRLIYYSQIVNDFQKGDIAEGYSVSREKKESFPLTVTSAQKNPTAFYLCASSISVDFSAYEQYFGPGTRLTVT.

This clonotype was seen ten or more times. This rearrangement joins TRBV5-1 to TRBJ2-4, with D tentatively TRBD1 (6 bases). The CDR3 contains 14 residues. V was shortened by 3 bases and J by 4 bases, with 11 bases between the two germline ends. From germline, CDR1 is SGHRS and CDR2 YFSETQ. CDR3 in DNA: TGCGCCAGCAGCTCAGGGGATGGTAAAAACATTCAGTACTTC. It specifies CASSSGDGKNIQYF.

This clonotype has more than one count but fewer than ten. The chain employs TRBV4-2 and TRBJ2-3, with 8 bases identical to TRBD2. Germline V gene lookup returns CDR1 LGHNA and CDR2 YNFKEQ. The CDR3 has 19 residues. The V and J ends lost 1 base and 0 bases, in that order; junction bases with no gene match: 12. The CDR3 loop is CASSQVTSGGSSSTDTQYF. The CDR3 region has the DNA TGTGCCAGCAGCCAAGTTACCAGCGGGGGTTCCTCTAGCACAGATACGCAGTATTTT.

The table lists this clonotype with a few counts. This rearrangement joins TRBV28 to TRBJ2-7; D may correspond to TRBD1 or TRBD2 (5 bases each). Germline assignment: CDR1 MDHEN and CDR2 SYDVKM. The CDR3 totals 14 residues. The V end lost 2 bases, the J end lost 2 bases, and 10 bases lay between the germline ends. CDR3 coding DNA: TGTGCCAGCAGTTTAAGCCAGGGACCCTACGAGCAGTACTTC. Translating gives CASSLSQGPYEQYF.

This clonotype was seen a handful of times. This rearrangement joins TRBV12-3 or TRBV12-4 to TRBJ2-7; 12 positions match TRBD2. V trimming: 6 bases; J trimming: 4 bases; junction bases outside the gene matches: 7. The CDR3 extends over 15 amino acids. This CDR3 reads CASSLPTSGSYEQYF. In DNA, the CDR3 is TGTGCCAGCAGCCTACCGACTAGCGGGAGTTACGAGCAGTACTTC.

This clonotype was seen only a few times. The chain joins TRBV12-3 or TRBV12-4 to TRBJ1-1; no clear D. The CDR3 sequence is 11 residues long. V dropped 6 bases and J dropped 5 bases, with 7 bases sitting between them. The DNA for the CDR3 is TGTGCCAGCAGGGGGTGGACTGAAGCTTTCTTT. It specifies CASRGWTEAFF.

This clonotype was counted only a few times. The rearrangement joins TRBV20-1 to TRBJ2-3; no reliable D call. V was pared by 1 base and J by 3 bases, with 14 bases between. The CDR3 sequence is 15 residues long. Germline CDR1 is DFQATT and CDR2 is SNEGSKA (reference sequence). Written as DNA, the CDR3 is TGCAGTGCTAGAGGGGCTTGGGGTGTTACAGATACGCAGTATTTT. Its protein product is CSARGAWGVTDTQYF.

This clonotype was seen only a few times. This chain connects TRBV6-5 to TRBJ2-1; no clear D. Germline V gene sequence: CDR1 MNHEY, CDR2 SVGAGI. The CDR3 totals 14 residues. Trimming cost V 0 bases and J 5 bases, with 8 bases left between them. As DNA, the CDR3 is TGTGCCAGCAGTTACTCGAGTCCCAACAATGAGCAGTTCTTC. Translated, it gives CASSYSSPNNEQFF.

This clonotype has ten or more counts. This sequence joins TRBV28 and TRBJ2-5; no reliable D call. The CDR3 runs 15 residues. With 6 bases removed from V and 0 bases from J, the gap between germline ends came to 14 bases. Germline CDR1 is MDHEN and CDR2 is SYDVKM. The CDR3, as DNA: TGTGCCAGCAGCCAAGTCCTACCTTACCAAGAGACCCAGTACTTC. It specifies CASSQVLPYQETQYF.

This clonotype has a count of ten or more. This rearrangement joins TRBV7-2 to TRBJ2-1; D is perhaps TRBD2 (6 bases). Germline-derived CDR1 and CDR2 are SGHTA and FQGNSA. The CDR3 is made up of 15 amino acids. V was cut by 1 base and J by 7 bases, with 14 bases left in between. The DNA for the CDR3 is TGTGCCAGCAGCTTAGACAGTGGGAGGAGGAATGAGCAGTTCTTC. Translation gives CASSLDSGRRNEQFF.